Below, 9 T cell receptor beta chains from the same sample are listed, as sequenced in a study of T cells in Graves' hyperthyroidism and ophthalmopathy. Template material for amplifying TCR beta CDR3 regions consisted of RNA transcripts. The TCR CDR3 first-round RT-PCR relied on the HTBI primer set. TCRdb reprocessed the multiplex PCR reads with MiXCR, giving one entry per CDR3 protein. Among hundreds of thousands of distinct CDR3 sequences listed, 46% were seen once. Material: peripheral blood or thyroid tissue (not recorded which). These receptors all stem from a woman between 18 and 30 years old with Graves' hyperthyroidism.

Turning to this clonotype: This clone may be a read error of a much larger clone one base away. The DNA for the CDR3 is TGTGCCACCAGCAGAGATCGAGCGGGAGGAGTCTACGGGCAGTACTTC. It translates to CATSRDRAGGVYGQYF. This sequence joins TRBV15 and TRBJ2-7, with 9 positions matching TRBD2. The CDR3 has 16 amino acids. The germline V gene encodes CDR1 LNHNV and CDR2 YYDKDF (reference sequence). Combining the CDR3 with reference TRBV15 and TRBJ2-7 gives the whole variable domain DAMVIQNPRYQVTQFGKPVTLSCSQTLNHNVMYWYQQKSSQAPKLLFHYYDKDFNNEADTPDNFQSRRPNTSFCFLDIRSPGLGDTAMYLCATSRDRAGGVYGQYFGPGTRLTVT.

This clonotype was found many times. V is TRBV15 and J is TRBJ2-7; D might be TRBD1 or TRBD2, each matching 5 bases. Looked up from germline, CDR1 is LNHNV and CDR2 is YYDKDF (reference sequence). V lost 0 bases and J lost 0, with 12 bases in between. This CDR3 is built from 16 residues. This chain's CDR3 is CATSRERGLLSYEQYF. The CDR3 DNA follows: TGTGCCACCAGCAGAGAACGGGGCCTGCTCTCCTACGAGCAGTACTTC.

This clonotype appeared many times. Here the CDR3 reads CASSLARNSPLHF. CDR3 sequence (DNA): TGTGCCAGCAGCTTAGCCAGGAATTCACCCCTCCACTTT. J is TRBJ1-6 and V is TRBV7-3; D unclear. V was trimmed by 2 bases and J by 7 bases, leaving 6 bases between them. The CDR3 consists of 13 residues. CDR1 is SGHTA and CDR2 is FQGTGA in the germline V gene.

This clonotype was observed a single time. The chain is built from TRBV10-3 and TRBJ1-6; weak D call: TRBD1 (5 bases). Trimming pared 10 bases from V and 7 bases from J, leaving 11 bases between. Germline V gene lookup returns CDR1 ENHRY and CDR2 SYGVKD. CDR3 size: 12 residues. Here the CDR3 DNA reads TGTGCCACCGTAGGGGAGAATTCACCCCTCCACTTT. Translated: CATVGENSPLHF.

The chain uses TRBV24-1 and TRBJ1-2; the D is unclear. CDR3 length equals 16 residues. Germline CDR1 and CDR2: KGHDR and SFDVKD. V lost 4 bases, J lost 7 bases, and 21 bases lay in between. CDR3 sequence reads: CATSEADRTAHPGYTF. The CDR3 DNA reads as TGTGCCACCAGTGAGGCAGATAGGACGGCTCACCCTGGCTACACCTTC.

The J gene is TRBJ1-1, the V gene TRBV12-3 or TRBV12-4, with 7 bases fitting TRBD1. V shed 6 bases, J shed 4 bases, and the junction held 11 bases outside the gene matches. The CDR3 sequence is 15 residues long. The CDR3 sequence: CASSQRQGSITEAFF. The CDR3 DNA follows: TGTGCCAGCAGCCAAAGACAGGGCTCGATCACTGAAGCTTTCTTT.

The chain links TRBV6-5 to TRBJ1-4, with a tentative D call TRBD1 (5 bases). The V and J ends lost 4 bases and 5 bases respectively, with 14 bases between them. The CDR3 has 15 residues. Germline assignment: CDR1 MNHEY and CDR2 SVGAGI. The CDR3: CASSWTRAVNEKLFF. The CDR3 bases are TGTGCCAGCAGTTGGACCAGGGCCGTCAATGAAAAACTGTTTTTT.

The rearrangement joins TRBV2 to TRBJ1-4; 9 bases are shared with TRBD1. There are 13 residues in the CDR3. CDR1 and CDR2 (germline): SNHLY, FYNNEI. Trimming cost V 8 bases and J 8 bases; bases outside gene matches: 6. CDR3 loop: CASEGTGNEKLFF. In DNA, the CDR3 is TGTGCCAGCGAGGGGACAGGGAACGAAAAACTGTTTTTT.

The chain is built from TRBV7-3 and TRBJ1-2, with D tentatively TRBD1 (5 bases). The CDR3 length is 15 residues. The V gene's germline CDR1 is SGHTA and CDR2 FQGTGA. The V and J ends lost 5 bases and 4 bases respectively, with 17 bases between them. Here the CDR3 DNA reads TGTGCCAGCAGCCCTAACCCGGACACGAGCTATGGCTACACCTTC. The encoded protein is CASSPNPDTSYGYTF. The entire variable domain, with the rest obtained from reference TRBV7-3 and TRBJ1-2, is as follows: GAGVSQTPSNKVTEKGKYVELRCDPISGHTALYWYRQSLGQGPEFLIYFQGTGAADDSGLPNDRFFAVRPEGSVSTLKIQRTERGDSAVYLCASSPNPDTSYGYTFGSGTRLTVV.